This T cell receptor beta chain was documented in a study of human T cells and chemical hapten exposure. Study at large: Patients' scalps got diphenylcyclopropenone weekly throughout the approximately 26-week study.

The CDR3 length is 14 residues. CDR1 and CDR2 from the germline V gene are SGHTA and FQGNSA. Between the trimmed V and J ends, which lost 2 bases and 6 bases, there was a span of 13 bases. The sample's time point: pre-sensitization, week 0. Treatment specified: therapeutic diphenylcyclopropenone sensitization with weekly scalp DPC. TCRdb re-analysed the RACE reads in MiXCR, keeping a single row per CDR3 protein. The repertoire holds some 110,000 distinct CDR3 sequences, 10% to 15% seen once, with around 1.5% in the top ten. The sample in question was whole blood, obtained in connection with sensitization to the hapten diphenylcyclopropenone (DPC). The chain joins TRBV7-2 to TRBJ1-2, with D tentatively TRBD1 (6 bases). The clonotype comes from a woman aged 45-65 years with alopecia areata. Some clones in this sample may be carry-over from other donors' samples. This chain's CDR3 is CASSLRAGADGYTF. CDR3 coding DNA: TGTGCCAGCAGCTTAAGGGCAGGGGCGGATGGCTACACCTTC.